The 13 T cell receptor beta chains below all came from one sample that was sequenced in a study of blood T cells in healthy people across ages. The use of a sample-barcoded 5' primer and a J-beta primer mix characterized a second PCR of about 6 to 12 cycles. TCRdb reprocessed the 5' RACE reads via MiXCR and lists one record per CDR3 protein. The sample carries 1.5 million to 2 million distinct CDR3 sequences, 28% recorded once. Source material: blood. The receptors were sampled from a woman in her twenties or thirties in good health.

The sample holds a few counts of this clonotype. The V call is TRBV3-1, the J call TRBJ2-1; 9 bases line up with TRBD1. Per the germline V gene, CDR1 is LGHDT and CDR2 is YNNKEL (reference sequence). Trimming at V came to 7 bases and at J to 7 bases, leaving 11 bases not matched to a gene. CDR3 length: 15 residues. The CDR3, as DNA: TGTGCCAGCACCCAGGGGACAGGGATCCTTAATGAGCAGTTCTTC. This codes for CASTQGTGILNEQFF.

CDR3 sequence (DNA): TGTGCCCGCAATCAACGGGGTGGCACAGATACGCAGTATTTT. Its translation is CARNQRGGTDTQYF. The J gene is TRBJ2-3, the V gene TRBV9, with a weak D call TRBD2 (5 bases). CDR1 and CDR2 from the germline V gene are SGDLS and YYNGEE. This CDR3 is 14 amino acids long. Trimming pared 10 bases from V and 1 base from J, leaving 16 bases between.

Concerning this clonotype itself: This could be a read error, since a much larger clone is one nucleotide away. The CDR3 does not close with the conserved phenylalanine or tryptophan, likely indicating a read error. V gene TRBV5-6 combines with J gene TRBJ2-7, with TRBD2 identical over 9 bases. Germline values: CDR1 SGHDT, CDR2 YYEEEE. This CDR3 is 18 amino acids long. J lost 2 bases, V lost 0 bases, and 12 bases had no gene match. CDR3 DNA sequence: TGTGCCAGCAGCTTGGCCGGGCCCCGGCTAGCGGGGCCCTACGAGCAGTACTGC. It yields the protein CASSLAGPRLAGPYEQYC.

This clonotype was seen just once. The chain links TRBV18 to TRBJ2-1; 14 bases map to TRBD2. This CDR3 is 20 amino acids long. Germline trimming cut 3 bases from V and 0 bases from J; bases unmatched to any gene: 10. Germline-derived CDR1 and CDR2 are KGHSH and LQKENI. The CDR3 DNA sequence: TGTGCCAGCTCACCCGGGACTAGCGGGGGAGGATGGGGCTCCTACAATGAGCAGTTCTTC. It translates to CASSPGTSGGGWGSYNEQFF.

Of note for this clonotype: A much larger clone lies a single base off, so this may be a read error. V and J are TRBV27 and TRBJ2-1; 7 bases align to TRBD1. J gave up 6 bases and V 10 bases, and 15 bases lay outside the gene matches. Germline-derived CDR1 and CDR2 are MNHEY and SMNVEV (reference sequence). This CDR3 is built from 15 residues. The CDR3 here is CANNYRGLRSNEQFF. The CDR3 region has the DNA TGTGCCAACAACTACAGGGGCTTGCGGAGCAATGAGCAGTTCTTC.

This clonotype occurred a few times. The chain has TRBV7-3 and TRBJ1-1; the D is unclear. Trimming pared 2 bases from V and 5 bases from J, leaving 12 bases between. Germline CDR1 is SGHTA and CDR2 is FQGTGA. The CDR3 sequence is 14 residues long. The CDR3 region is CASSLDRSRTEAFF. As DNA, the CDR3 is TGTGCCAGCAGCTTAGACCGGTCTCGGACTGAAGCTTTCTTT.

The J gene is TRBJ1-6, the V gene TRBV27, with TRBD1 as a possible D gene (6 bases). CDR1 is MNHEY and CDR2 is SMNVEV in the germline V gene (reference sequence). The V end was cut by 6 bases, the J end by 10 bases, with 16 bases between. This CDR3 comprises 14 residues. CDR3 DNA sequence: TGTGCCAGCAGAGAGAGGACAGTGGGATCACCCCTCCACTTT. Translation gives CASRERTVGSPLHF.

This clonotype has just one count. A read error may explain this, as a much larger clone is one base away. The gene calls are TRBV29-1 and TRBJ2-5; D is ambiguous. Trimming removed 4 bases at V and 12 bases at J, with 12 bases between. This CDR3 spans 10 amino acids. Germline CDR1 SQVTM, CDR2 ANQGSEA. Written as DNA, the CDR3 is TGCAGCGTTGTGGAGTTAGGGAAGTACTTC. It specifies CSVVELGKYF.

The chain has TRBV6-6 and TRBJ2-5, with TRBD2 matching over 8 bases. The DNA matches TRBJ2-1 better at its end, which makes the J call doubtful. CDR1 is MNHNY, CDR2 SVGAGI, per germline (reference sequence). The CDR3 consists of 14 residues. The CDR3 nucleotides read TGTGCCAGCAGGGGTAGCGGGGTACAAGAGACCCAGTTCTTC. It translates to CASRGSGVQETQFF.

This clonotype has only a few counts. V gene TRBV19 combines with J gene TRBJ2-3, with TRBD2 matching 12 bases. CDR1 and CDR2 from the germline V gene are LNHDA and SQIVND (reference sequence). V gave up 7 bases and J gave up 10 bases; unmatched junction bases: 6. The CDR3 loop spans 13 amino acids. Here the CDR3 DNA reads TGTGCCAGTACCCCTAGCGGGGGGGATGCGCAGTATTTT. Encoded protein: CASTPSGGDAQYF.

Many counts were recorded for this clonotype. The chain employs TRBV9 and TRBJ2-7, with 10 bases aligning to TRBD2. CDR3 length equals 15 residues. Trimming removed 0 bases from V and 3 bases from J; junction bases left unmatched: 3. Per germline, CDR1 SGDLS and CDR2 YYNGEE. DNA of the CDR3: TGTGCCAGCAGCGTAGGGGGGACTAGCGACTACGAGCAGTACTTC. It specifies CASSVGGTSDYEQYF. Using reference TRBV9 and TRBJ2-7 for the parts outside the CDR3, the full variable domain is DSGVTQTPKHLITATGQRVTLRCSPRSGDLSVYWYQQSLDQGLQFLIQYYNGEERAKGNILERFSAQQFPDLHSELNLSSLELGDSALYFCASSVGGTSDYEQYFGPGTRLTVT.

This clonotype has only a few counts. This sequence joins TRBV18 and TRBJ2-2; possible D gene TRBD2, 5 bases. V was shortened by 1 base and J by 2 bases, with 5 bases between the two germline ends. Germline V gene lookup returns CDR1 KGHSH and CDR2 LQKENI. The CDR3 is 14 residues long. The DNA for the CDR3 is TGTGCCAGCTCACCACGACTAAACACCGGGGAGCTGTTTTTT. It specifies CASSPRLNTGELFF.

This chain joins TRBV4-2 and TRBJ1-2; perhaps TRBD1 as D (6 bases). Germline CDR1 and CDR2: LGHNA and YNFKEQ. The CDR3 has 15 amino acids. Trimming took off 0 bases at V and 5 bases at J, with 13 bases between the two ends. The CDR3 sequence is CASSQDKAGTYGYTF. The CDR3 DNA reads as TGTGCCAGCAGCCAAGATAAGGCCGGGACATATGGCTACACCTTC.